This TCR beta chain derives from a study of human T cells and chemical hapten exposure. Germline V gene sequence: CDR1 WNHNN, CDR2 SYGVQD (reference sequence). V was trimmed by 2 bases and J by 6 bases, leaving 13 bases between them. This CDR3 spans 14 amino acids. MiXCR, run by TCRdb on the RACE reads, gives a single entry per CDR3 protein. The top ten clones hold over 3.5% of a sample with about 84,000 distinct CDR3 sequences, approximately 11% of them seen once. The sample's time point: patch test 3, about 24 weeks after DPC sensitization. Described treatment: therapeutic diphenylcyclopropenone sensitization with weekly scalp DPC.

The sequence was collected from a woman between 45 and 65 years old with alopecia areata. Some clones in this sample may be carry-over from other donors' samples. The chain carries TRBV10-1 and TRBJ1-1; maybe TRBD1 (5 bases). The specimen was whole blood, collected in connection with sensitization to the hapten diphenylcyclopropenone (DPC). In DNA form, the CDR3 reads TGCGCCAGCAGTGAGAGAAGACCACAGGCTGAAGCTTTCTTT. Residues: CASSERRPQAEAFF.